This T cell receptor beta chain was captured by sequencing in a study of T cells in localized non-small cell lung cancer (dated by TCRdb to about 2020). For context, the study as a whole: Comparing tumors with uninvolved tumor-adjacent lungs, the study looked at the T cell repertoires of approximately 250 patients with early-stage NSCLC. All 240 or so NSCLC patients in the cohort were treatment-naive and had localized lung tumors that were resected. The mean age of the NSCLC patients was 50 to 85 years, with 120 to 150 men and about a hundred women. Overall study results and their limits: Multi-region tumor sequencing was not performed, so intratumor heterogeneity could not be excluded. Higher blood T cell density associated with longer overall survival, while higher adjacent-lung clonality associated with shorter survival. The highest T cell clonality was observed in uninvolved tumor-adjacent lung, where clonality exceeded that of tumor, suggesting that antigenic responses were more focused in uninvolved tumor-adjacent lung. Because the study design was exploratory, TCR variables were selected using unadjusted p-values without false-discovery rate correction. Of the top 100 tumor clones, a median of approximately 60 were detected in paired uninvolved adjacent lung; approximately 30 were also among that lung's top 100.

Uninvolved adjacent lung was sampled at least 2 cm away from the tumor margin, and two independent pathologists confirmed that the tissue had no atypia. At diagnosis, peripheral blood, uninvolved tumor-adjacent lung and tumor were collected and stored as a combination of fresh-frozen and FFPE material. The immunoSEQ Assay was used to sequence TCR beta CDR3 regions from DNA. As for the authors' bioinformatics: T cell density was computed as TCR beta template counts normalized to usable DNA estimated by amplifying housekeeping genes. The preseqR package was used to estimate richness by extrapolating to 400,000 templates for PBMC samples and to 120,000 templates for tissue samples. Clonality was defined by subtracting Pielou's evenness from one. Differential abundance testing on productive amino-acid clonotypes, with a minimum total count of 5 and an alpha of 0.1, was used to identify tissue-enriched TCRs. The Jaccard Index and the Morisita Overlap Index were used to measure how much the repertoires overlapped between compartments. GLIPH grouped TCR beta CDR3s together with public tetramer-defined viral CDR3s, and a viral motif had to include at least three viral sequences and show V-gene enrichment. TCRdb limited this immuneACCESS table to in-frame rearrangements with V and J called. A share of clones is missing; checked studies link under half to unresolved V genes, and the rest is unexplained. The V and J calls and clone size come from that table; D and trimming were worked out from the DNA. The sample profile shows 1,100 or so clones; approximately 25% of them were found once. The ten largest make up roughly 20% of the sample.

In this sample, this clone turned up a few times. It lacks a known antigen. No base quality information exists; no much larger clone differs at one position. The sequence was collected from a man aged 40 to 69 with stage III squamous cell lung carcinoma. The material was normal lung tissue next to the tumor, obtained before any cancer treatment.

The base sequence is TGTGCCTGGAGTTTAGAGGGTCAGCCCCAGCATTTT. Its protein product is CAWSLEGQPQHF. The receptor chain draws on TRBV30 and TRBJ1-5, with no reliable assignment of the D segment. From the cysteine up to the phenylalanine, the CDR3 has a length of 12 residues. Only the CDR3 part of the read is kept: 36 bases, read in frame from the first base. CDR1 GTSNPN and CDR2 SVGIG were looked up in the germline V gene (reference sequence). V is pared back by 2 bases and J by 6 bases, with 8 bases lying between the germline termini. The CDR3 plus the reference TRBV30 and TRBJ1-5 genes for the other parts give the full variable domain: SQTIHQWPATLVQPVGSPLSLECTVEGTSNPNLYWYRQAAGRGLQLLFYSVGIGQISSEVPQNLSASRPQDRQFILSSKKLLLSDSGFYLCAWSLEGQPQHFGDGTRLSIL.